Listed below are T cell receptor beta chains from one sample, sequenced in a study of T cell changes during pregnancy in multiple sclerosis. The table came from immunoSEQ multiplex PCR; TCRdb's copy has only in-frame clones and leaves some out. The sample yields around 99,000 clones, around 90% seen once. The material was peripheral blood, obtained in the third trimester of pregnancy. All receptors derive from a female donor in good health, enrolled as a control in a pregnancy study. Both conserved end residues are part of each CDR3. D genes are given only for firm matches. Clone size is given for some rows only: seen once, a few or many times, or a class if the clone is expanded.

.	TRBV18	TRBJ2-3	.	TGTGCCAGCTCACTAAGTCCGGAGGGGACAGATACGCAGTATTTT	CASSLSPEGTDTQYF
.	TRBV7-8	TRBJ2-1	.	TGTGCCAGCAGCTCTGAGGGGGGGGACAATGAGCAGTTCTTC	CASSSEGGDNEQFF
TRBD1	TRBV7-2	TRBJ2-2	.	TGTGCCAGCAGCCCCCGGACAGGGCCCGGGGAGCTGTTTTTT	CASSPRTGPGELFF
.	TRBV5-1	TRBJ2-7	.	TGCGCCAGCAGCTTACAGAGAAAATACGAGCAGTACTTC	CASSLQRKYEQYF
TRBD2	TRBV7-2	TRBJ2-5	.	TGTGCCAGCAGCTCGGGACTAGCGGGGGGGCGGGAGACCCAGTACTTC	CASSSGLAGGRETQYF
.	TRBV5-4	TRBJ2-5	.	TGTGCCAGCAGCTTTGATAGTTCTATCGCAGAGACCCAGTACTTC	CASSFDSSIAETQYF
TRBD2	TRBV5-4	TRBJ2-3	.	TGTGCCAGCAGCATTGACCCGGGACTAGCGATTACAGATACGCAGTATTTT	CASSIDPGLAITDTQYF
.	TRBV7-9	TRBJ2-2	.	TGTGCCAGCAGCTTCGGGGTAACCGGGGAGCTGTTTTTT	CASSFGVTGELFF
TRBD1	TRBV27	TRBJ2-1	.	TGTGCCAGCAGCCCCGGGACAGCATACAATGAGCAGTTCTTC	CASSPGTAYNEQFF
.	TRBV6-5	TRBJ1-1	.	TGTGCCAGCAGTCGCCGGTTGGGCGGGACCGAAGCTTTCTTT	CASSRRLGGTEAFF
TRBD1	TRBV7-3	TRBJ2-5	.	TGTGCCAGCAGCGTAAGGGACAGGGAGTACTTC	CASSVRDREYF
.	TRBV9	TRBJ1-6	once	TGTGCCAGCAGCCAGGACAGAAGCAATTCACCCCTCCACTTT	CASSQDRSNSPLHF
.	TRBV15	TRBJ1-5	.	TGTGCCACCAGCCTTTTGGAGGGACGCAATCAGCCCCAGCATTTT	CATSLLEGRNQPQHF
TRBD1	TRBV7-2	TRBJ1-5	once	TGTGCCAGCAGCTTAATGGGACAGAGGGATCAGCCCCAGCATTTT	CASSLMGQRDQPQHF
.	TRBV6-1	TRBJ2-5	.	TGTGCCAGCACCCTGGACAGAAGCCAAGAGACCCAGTACTTC	CASTLDRSQETQYF
.	TRBV19	TRBJ1-2	.	TGTGCCTGCTTCAGGGTGGACTATGGCTACACCTTC	CACFRVDYGYTF
TRBD2	TRBV7-2	TRBJ2-3	once	TGTGCCAGCAGAATAGCGGGGGGGCTTAGAGGGGGAGATACGCAGTATTTT	CASRIAGGLRGGDTQYF
.	TRBV5-8	TRBJ1-5	.	TGTGCCAGCAGCGGGGCACCGGGCCTCCCTTCTCAGCCCCAGCATTTT	CASSGAPGLPSQPQHF
TRBD2	TRBV7-2	TRBJ2-3	.	TGTGCCAGCAGCTTAATGACTAGCGGCTGGTATTTT	CASSLMTSGWYF
TRBD1	TRBV27	TRBJ1-5	.	TGTGCCAGCAGTTTCAGGGGGCGCGAACAGCCCCAGCATTTT	CASSFRGREQPQHF
.	TRBV10-3	TRBJ1-2	.	TGTGCCATCTCTGGAACGGGTAACTATGGCTACACCTTC	CAISGTGNYGYTF
TRBD2	TRBV11-3	TRBJ2-5	.	TGTGCCAGCAGCATGGGGACTAGCGGGGGGGAAGAGACCCAGTACTTC	CASSMGTSGGEETQYF
TRBD2	TRBV2	TRBJ2-1	.	TGTGCCAGCAGTGTAGGTTCGGGGGGGCGTATTAATGAGCAGTTCTTC	CASSVGSGGRINEQFF
.	TRBV6-5	TRBJ1-1	.	TGTGCCAGCAGTTACCCCGGACAGTATGAAGCTTTCTTT	CASSYPGQYEAFF
.	TRBV27	TRBJ1-1	.	TGTGCCAGCAGTTTATCTCTCGGTCCGAACACTGAAGCTTTCTTT	CASSLSLGPNTEAFF
TRBD1	TRBV5-5	TRBJ2-5	.	TGTGCCAGCAGCTCGGGACAGGCGATCCAAGAGACCCAGTACTTC	CASSSGQAIQETQYF
.	TRBV5-1	TRBJ1-1	.	TGCGCCAGCAGCTTAGGGCAGGGCCGATACGTGAACACTGAAGCTTTCTTT	CASSLGQGRYVNTEAFF
.	TRBV19	TRBJ1-1	.	TGTGCCAGTAGTATAGGGAGGGGAGCTGAAGCTTTCTTT	CASSIGRGAEAFF
TRBD1	TRBV19	TRBJ1-5	.	TGTGCCAGTACCCCGGGACAGGGGAGCAATCAGCCCCAGCATTTT	CASTPGQGSNQPQHF
TRBD1	TRBV6-1	TRBJ2-5	.	TGTGCCAGCAGTTCTCGGACAGGGGGCGTGGAGACCCAGTACTTC	CASSSRTGGVETQYF
TRBD2	TRBV2	TRBJ2-7	.	TGTGCCAGCAGGGCGCTAGCGGGGGGGCCCGAGCAGTACTTC	CASRALAGGPEQYF
TRBD1	TRBV5-5	TRBJ1-6	.	TGTGCCAGCAGCTTGGGACAGGGAATCGGGTCACCCCTCCACTTT	CASSLGQGIGSPLHF
.	TRBV29-1	TRBJ2-6	once	TGCAGCGTTGAGGCAACGAGGGTGGGTGGGGCCAACGTCCTGACTTTC	CSVEATRVGGANVLTF
.	TRBV11-1	TRBJ2-1	.	TGTGCCAGCAGCTCCACAAATGAGCAGTTCTTC	CASSSTNEQFF
.	TRBV11-2	TRBJ2-7	.	TGTGCCAGCAGCTTAGAGGTAGGGGGGGGGCCATCTGGCGAGCAGTACTTC	CASSLEVGGGPSGEQYF
.	TRBV19	TRBJ1-5	.	TGTGCCAGTAGTTCGGCAGGGCTAAATCAGCCCCAGCATTTT	CASSSAGLNQPQHF
.	TRBV4-1	TRBJ2-3	.	TGCGCCAGCAGCCAAGATGGCAGCTGGAGCCGTGATACGCAGTATTTT	CASSQDGSWSRDTQYF
TRBD1	TRBV7-3	TRBJ2-1	.	TGTGCCAGCAGCTCTTCGACCGGGACAGTTGTCGATGAGCAGTTCTTC	CASSSSTGTVVDEQFF
.	TRBV2	TRBJ1-2	once	TGTGCCAGCAGTGAAGACAGGCCCTATGGCTACACCTTC	CASSEDRPYGYTF
.	TRBV10-1	TRBJ2-2	.	TGCGCCAGCACGGTTAACACCGGGGAGCTGTTTTTT	CASTVNTGELFF
.	TRBV9	TRBJ2-1	.	TGTGCCAGCAGCGTCTATCCGGAGGGGGGGGCTCGGTTCTTC	CASSVYPEGGARFF
.	TRBV5-4	TRBJ1-2	.	TGTGCCAGCAGCTTGGTTGGGCAGGGCTATGGCTACACCTTC	CASSLVGQGYGYTF
.	TRBV9	TRBJ1-6	.	TGTGCCAGCAGCGTAGACACTAAATACTATTCACCCCTCCACTTT	CASSVDTKYYSPLHF
TRBD1	TRBV19	TRBJ2-7	.	TGTGCCAGTAGTGGTGGGACAGGTCGATTAAGGGAGCAGTACTTC	CASSGGTGRLREQYF
TRBD2	TRBV7-2	TRBJ2-3	.	TGTGCCAGCAGCTCGGGACTAGCCAGTACAGATACGCAGTATTTT	CASSSGLASTDTQYF
TRBD2	TRBV5-4	TRBJ2-7	once	TGTGCCAGCAGCCCGGACGGACTAGCGGGCCACGAGCAGTACTTC	CASSPDGLAGHEQYF
TRBD1	TRBV6-5	TRBJ1-2	.	TGTGCCAGCAGTTACTCGAGGGGGCCTGGCTACACCTTC	CASSYSRGPGYTF
TRBD2	TRBV23-1	TRBJ2-5	.	TGCGCCAGCAGTCAAAGACTAGCGGGGGGGCGTTTGTTTCTTGAGACCCAGTACTTC	CASSQRLAGGRLFLETQYF
TRBD1	TRBV2	TRBJ2-1	.	TGTGCCAGCAGCGCTGACAGGGCCGTTGACAATGAGCAGTTCTTC	CASSADRAVDNEQFF
TRBD1	TRBV5-1	TRBJ2-7	once	TGCGCCAGCAGCGTGGACAGGATTGGTTACGAGCAGTACTTC	CASSVDRIGYEQYF
TRBD2	TRBV10-3	TRBJ2-5	once	TGTGCCATCCGGGGCCGGGGGGTTGGAGAGACCCAGTACTTC	CAIRGRGVGETQYF
TRBD2	TRBV7-3	TRBJ2-6	.	TGTGCCAGCAGCTTTGAAGTAGCGGGGGGCTCTGGGGCCAACGTCCTGACTTTC	CASSFEVAGGSGANVLTF